This T cell receptor (beta chain) is drawn from a study of cytomegalovirus exposure and HLA in healthy donors (dated by TCRdb to the late 2010s). Describing the broader study: According to an earlier analysis of 587 of the donors, about 179 million T cells yielded some 120 million unique TCR beta sequences and 276 Gb of sequence data. An early release covering around 630 HLA-typed donors comprised 250 to 350 gigabases of sequencing data and approximately 85 million unique TCR sequences. Of the roughly 400 genotyped donors, over 65% fell in the genetic ancestry cluster associated with self-reported Caucasian donors. The aim of the study was to test whether cataloging public T cell receptors could identify signatures of past pathogen exposure. The T cell repertoires of under 750 subjects were profiled by immunosequencing and related to cytomegalovirus serostatus. A separate validation cohort of approximately 130 different subjects was used in addition to the approximately 700-subject first cohort. High-throughput TCR immunosequencing, statistical association of individual TCRs with disease status, and machine learning were combined to predict cytomegalovirus infection status. In a later analysis, previously published TCR beta repertoires from 600 to 850 donors were re-analyzed and high-resolution HLA genotyping was added so that TCR occurrence patterns could be studied. Rather than drawing on any new phenotypic data, the later analysis identified candidate immune exposures from TCR beta sequences and the way those sequences occurred across donors. To decide whether each TCR beta V gene segment behaved as functional or pseudogenic, an earlier analysis of some 580 of the donors relied on high-throughput TCR beta sequencing. Donor age, sex, ethnicity and CMV serostatus were compiled alongside the repertoire data. Genome-wide SNP genotypes for about 55% of the roughly 670 donors were used in a later genetic analysis, which treated that subset as a discovery cohort. All discovery cohort repertoires had been generated on a single sequencing platform. HLA typing covered class I and class II loci at four-digit resolution. The number of typed donors differed by locus: 629-630 for A, B, C, DRB1 and DQB1; some 500 for DQA1; approximately 600 for DPA1; and 400 to 480 for DPB1. Four or five DR-DQ haplotypes were handled as single units for association and clustering because linkage in the cohort was strong. Across roughly 420 genotyped donors of the cohort, an average of about 240,000 unique TCR beta nucleotide sequences per donor were sequenced, and roughly a sixth of those sequences were non-productive. The paper as a whole reports these results and caveats: In a later analysis, most CMV-associated TCR beta chains were found to appear HLA-restricted, with HLA associations seemingly driven largely by CMV exposure. In a later genetic analysis, a missense DCLRE1C variant was associated with V-gene and J-gene trimming of TCR beta chains, and the association was replicated in an independent cohort. The sequencing pipeline was judged likely to have produced a cluster of highly shared sequence variants as a technical artifact. A later analysis associated 15,000 to 20,000 TCR beta sequences with specific HLA alleles at a false discovery rate of 0.05. The only immune exposure information available for the cohort was CMV serostatus. A further reported finding was that TCR beta sequences accurately predicted the HLA-A and HLA-B alleles for most subjects in the first cohort. Some IMGT-functional V segments, including TRBV6-2 and TRBV6-3, could not be distinguished by the 87-base-pair reads and were therefore excluded. When HLA alleles, especially DR and DQ, strongly co-occurred, TCR associations were difficult to assign to individual alleles. In a later analysis, TCR association rates were found to vary across HLA loci, with the most associated TCRs seen for DRB1 alleles and the fewest for HLA-C alleles. In a later analysis, HLA-associated TCR beta chains were found to be more clonally expanded and to have lower generation probabilities than equally common non-associated chains. Seventeen rarely observed V segments, including chromosome 9 orphons, were excluded from the earlier analysis of 550 to 700 of the donors because counts were too low. In a later genetic analysis, fewer N-insertions in productive TCRs were reported among donors in an Asian-associated ancestry cluster than the approximately 630-donor mean. Most TCR sequences were seen in very few donors, while some public TCRs were found in many individuals. The presence/absence analyses assumed that sequencing depth was roughly uniform across donors, and that assumption may not be true. In an earlier analysis of about 600 of the donors, most TCR beta V segments appeared in productive rearrangements about 87% or about 30% of the time, broadly matching IMGT annotations. The study gave a list of around 170 TCR beta chains associated with cytomegalovirus. The cohort was sequenced for TCR beta chains only, and without alpha or paired-chain data the features that could be detected were limited. Linkage disequilibrium might explain the correlated functional status among segregating V segments, but an unknown experimental factor could not be ruled out. It was suggested by the authors that the approach could potentially be generalized to other disease states and immunological phenotypes. According to a later analysis, parvovirus B19, influenza, CMV and Epstein-Barr virus appeared linked to several top co-occurrence clusters. In vitro tests confirmed that a few of the cytomegalovirus-associated TCR beta chains recognize cytomegalovirus antigens. Because some donors lacked HLA typing at each locus, the association tests relied only on the typed subset. The classifier was reported to diagnose cytomegalovirus status with high specificity and sensitivity in both the original and validation cohorts.

The cohort consisted of 670 or so healthy bone marrow donors. All cohort members were sampled while nominally healthy, although unrecorded immune exposures were likely present. The donor was CMV seropositive and was included in the group of 250 to 300 seropositive cohort members. Every donor gave a peripheral blood sample, and the peripheral blood mononuclear cells from that sample were used for TCR beta sequencing. Genomic DNA was extracted from the blood cell samples with the Qiagen DNeasy Blood Extraction Kit. With respect to this clone: What this receptor recognizes is not known. No base quality information exists; no much larger clone differs at one position.

The receptor library was made with the immunoSEQ multiplex PCR assay. A mixture of 60 forward primers for TCR Vbeta segments and 13 reverse primers for TCR Jbeta segments was used in the multiplex PCR. Amplification of the CDR3 region of rearranged TCR beta genes was performed with a multiplex PCR assay on genomic DNA. Amplified TCR beta libraries were sequenced as 87-base-pair reads on the Illumina HiSeq System. The paper's data handling went like this. Across the 500 to 700 repertoires, a later analysis counted tens of millions of unique TCR beta chains, around 11 million of which were shared by at least two donors. Raw reads were error-corrected and collapsed into unique sequences by a nearest-neighbor algorithm in which closely related sequences were merged to remove PCR and sequencing errors. V, D and J gene segments were assigned by aligning CDR3 sequences to IMGT reference sequences. For a sequence to be retained, a match of at least six nucleotides to both a V gene segment and a J gene segment was required. Rearrangements were called productive when the CDR3 lacked stop codons and stayed in frame with V and J; all others were non-productive. Following IMGT convention, CDR3 was defined as the stretch from the second conserved V-encoded cysteine to the conserved J-encoded phenylalanine. The earlier analysis of more than 450 of the donors excluded sequences that lacked an unambiguous match to a single V gene segment. An earlier analysis of a few hundred of the donors called V segments functional above 56.7% productive rearrangements and segregating when the between-donor standard deviation exceeded 5%. A statistical classification framework was built to diagnose cytomegalovirus status from the catalog of TCR beta chain sequences. In a later analysis, TCR nucleotide sequences were compared against IMGT/GENE-DB human TR gene sequences so that V and J genes could be assigned. Using the TCRdist pipeline, a later analysis assigned CDR3 sequences along with most-parsimonious VDJ recombination scenarios. In a later analysis, each TCR beta chain was defined by its CDR3 amino acid sequence together with its V-gene family, and reads without a unique V-gene family were excluded. To address suspected cross-contamination and a sequencing artifact, a later analysis removed around 600 highly shared, low-generation-probability nucleotide sequences. In a later analysis, a clonal expansion index was calculated for each public chain from normalized within-repertoire ranks of inferred template counts. In a later analysis, generation probabilities were computed using a VDJ recombination model fitted to out-of-frame rearrangements, and the results were checked against IGoR. In a later analysis, hypergeometric tests were used to score TCR-TCR, TCR-HLA and TCR-CMV co-occurrence, with a repertoire-size bias correction applied to TCR pairs. False discovery rates were estimated in a later analysis by permuting HLA or CMV assignments 20 times. In a later analysis, co-occurring TCRs were grouped using DBSCAN, with TCRdist sequence similarity added in when clustering inside HLA-allele-positive subsets. Co-occurrence clustering excluded repertoires with fewer than 30,000 or more than 120,000 public chains, plus five with anomalous nucleotide sharing. TCRdb took over this immuneACCESS table, retaining in-frame rearrangements with V and J assigned. Such tables are incomplete; in checked studies, under half of the missing clones stem from an unresolved V gene, and the remainder is unexplained. The DNA was the basis for D and trimming; V, J and clone size are from that table. Counted in this sample were around 100,000 clones; around 77% of them appeared once. The biggest ten clones account for around 9.6% of the sample.

Germline trimming amounts to 6 bases on V and 0 bases on J, with 8 as the count of junction bases outside the gene matches. The CDR3 measures 15 amino acids from cysteine to phenylalanine. CDR3 DNA is the only sequence kept; it has 45 bases, read in frame from the first base. Taken from the germline V gene, the CDR1 and CDR2 loops are MDHEN and SYDVKM. Source material: PBMCs. The rearranged chain carries TRBV28 and TRBJ2-7, and 7 junction bases match TRBD2. This TCR came from a male donor in good health and CMV-seropositive. The CDR3 region reads CASSPSVAGSYEQYF. In nucleotide form, the sequence is TGTGCCAGCAGCCCTAGTGTAGCGGGCTCCTACGAGCAGTACTTC. The full variable domain, completed from the reference TRBV28 and TRBJ2-7 proteins outside the CDR3, reads DVKVTQSSRYLVKRTGEKVFLECVQDMDHENMFWYRQDPGLGLRLIYFSYDVKMKEKGDIPEGYSVSREKKERFSLILESASTNQTSMYLCASSPSVAGSYEQYFGPGTRLTVT.